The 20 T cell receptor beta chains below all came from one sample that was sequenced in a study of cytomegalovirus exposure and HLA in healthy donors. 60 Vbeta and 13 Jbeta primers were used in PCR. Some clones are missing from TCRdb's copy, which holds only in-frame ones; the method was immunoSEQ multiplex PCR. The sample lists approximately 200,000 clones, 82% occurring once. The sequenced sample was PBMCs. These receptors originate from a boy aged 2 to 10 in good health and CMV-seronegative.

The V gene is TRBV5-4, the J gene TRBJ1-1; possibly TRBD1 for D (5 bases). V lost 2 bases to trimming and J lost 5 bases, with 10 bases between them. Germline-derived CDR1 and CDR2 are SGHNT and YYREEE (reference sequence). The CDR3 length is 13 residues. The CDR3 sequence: CASSFSGGTEAFF. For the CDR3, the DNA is TGTGCCAGCAGCTTTTCGGGGGGGACTGAAGCTTTCTTT.

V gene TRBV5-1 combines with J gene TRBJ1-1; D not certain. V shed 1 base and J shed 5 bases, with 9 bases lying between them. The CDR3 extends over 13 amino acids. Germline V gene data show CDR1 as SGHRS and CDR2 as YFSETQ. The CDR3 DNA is TGCGCCAGCAGCTTGCTATTCCGGACTGAAGCTTTCTTT. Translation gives CASSLLFRTEAFF.

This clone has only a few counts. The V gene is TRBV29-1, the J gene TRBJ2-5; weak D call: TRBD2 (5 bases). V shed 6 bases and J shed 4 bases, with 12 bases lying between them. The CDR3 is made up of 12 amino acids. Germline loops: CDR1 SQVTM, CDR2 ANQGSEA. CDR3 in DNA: TGCAGCGTGATCAGAGGAGGAGAGACCCAGTACTTC. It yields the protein CSVIRGGETQYF.

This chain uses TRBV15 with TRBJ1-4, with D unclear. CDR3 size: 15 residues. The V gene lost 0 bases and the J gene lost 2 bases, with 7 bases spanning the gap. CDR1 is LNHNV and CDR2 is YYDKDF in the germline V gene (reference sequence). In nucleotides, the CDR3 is TGTGCCACCAGCAGAGAAGCAGGCACTAATGAAAAACTGTTTTTT. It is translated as CATSREAGTNEKLFF.

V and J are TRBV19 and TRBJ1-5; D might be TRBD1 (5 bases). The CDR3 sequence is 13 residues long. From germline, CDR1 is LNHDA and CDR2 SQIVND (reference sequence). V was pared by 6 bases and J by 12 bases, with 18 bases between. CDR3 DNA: TGTGCCAGTAGCTCTCAAGGGACCGGGGGCCAGCATTTT. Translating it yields CASSSQGTGGQHF.

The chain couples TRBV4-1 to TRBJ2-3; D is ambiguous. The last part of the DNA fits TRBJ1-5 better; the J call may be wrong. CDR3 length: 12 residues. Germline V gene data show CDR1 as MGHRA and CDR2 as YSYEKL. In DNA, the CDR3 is TGCGCCAGTTCTTCCACCACAGATACGCAGCATTTT. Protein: CASSSTTDTQHF.

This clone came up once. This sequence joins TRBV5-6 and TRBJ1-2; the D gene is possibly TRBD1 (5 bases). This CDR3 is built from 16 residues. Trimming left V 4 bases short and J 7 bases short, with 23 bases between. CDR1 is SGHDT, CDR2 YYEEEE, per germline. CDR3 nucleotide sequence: TGTGCCAGCAGCCCCCTCGGGGCAGGGACTAAGGGTGGCTACACCTTC. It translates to CASSPLGAGTKGGYTF.

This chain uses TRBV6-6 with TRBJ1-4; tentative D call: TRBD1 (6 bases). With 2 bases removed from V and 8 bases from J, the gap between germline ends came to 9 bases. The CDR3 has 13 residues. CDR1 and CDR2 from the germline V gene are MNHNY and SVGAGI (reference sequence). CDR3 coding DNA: TGTGCCAGCAGTTACGCAGGGGTAGAAAAACTGTTTTTT. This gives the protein CASSYAGVEKLFF.

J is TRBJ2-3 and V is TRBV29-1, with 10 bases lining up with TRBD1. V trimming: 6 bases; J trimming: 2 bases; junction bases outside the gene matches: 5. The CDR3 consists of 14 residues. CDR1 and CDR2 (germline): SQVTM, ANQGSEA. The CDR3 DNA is TGCAGCGTCCGGGACAGGGGACCCACAGATACGCAGTATTTT. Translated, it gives CSVRDRGPTDTQYF.

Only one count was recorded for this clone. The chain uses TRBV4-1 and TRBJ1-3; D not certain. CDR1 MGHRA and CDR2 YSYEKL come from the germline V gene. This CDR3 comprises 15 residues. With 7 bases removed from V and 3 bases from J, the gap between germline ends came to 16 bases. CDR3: CASTLGPGLGNTIYF. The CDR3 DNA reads TGCGCCAGCACCCTAGGCCCTGGACTTGGAAACACCATATATTTT.

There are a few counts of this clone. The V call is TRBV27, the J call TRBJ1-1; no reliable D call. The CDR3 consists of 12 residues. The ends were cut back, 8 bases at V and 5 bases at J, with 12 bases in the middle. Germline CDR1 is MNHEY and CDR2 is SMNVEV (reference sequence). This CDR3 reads CASLKRETEAFF. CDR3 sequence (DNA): TGTGCCAGCCTCAAAAGGGAGACTGAAGCTTTCTTT.

CDR3 nucleotide sequence: TGTGCCAGCAGTGGGCTCCCCTATGGCTACACCTTC. This translates into CASSGLPYGYTF. The chain joins TRBV2 to TRBJ1-2; D gene uncertain. The CDR3 contains 12 residues. The germline V gene encodes CDR1 SNHLY and CDR2 FYNNEI. Trimming pared 4 bases from V and 4 bases from J, leaving 7 bases between.

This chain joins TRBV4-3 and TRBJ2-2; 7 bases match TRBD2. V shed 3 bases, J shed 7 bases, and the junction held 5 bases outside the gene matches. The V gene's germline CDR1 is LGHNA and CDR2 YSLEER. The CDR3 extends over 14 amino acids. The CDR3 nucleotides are TGCGCCAGCAGCCACGGACTAGGGGACGGGGAGCTGTTTTTT. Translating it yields CASSHGLGDGELFF.

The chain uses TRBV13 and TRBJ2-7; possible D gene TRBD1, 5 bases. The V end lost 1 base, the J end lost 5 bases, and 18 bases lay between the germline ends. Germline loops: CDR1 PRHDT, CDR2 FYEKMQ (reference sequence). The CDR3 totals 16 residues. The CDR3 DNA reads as TGTGCCAGCAGCTTAGCCACTGGGGCAAGGGTCGACGAGCAGTACTTC. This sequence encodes CASSLATGARVDEQYF.

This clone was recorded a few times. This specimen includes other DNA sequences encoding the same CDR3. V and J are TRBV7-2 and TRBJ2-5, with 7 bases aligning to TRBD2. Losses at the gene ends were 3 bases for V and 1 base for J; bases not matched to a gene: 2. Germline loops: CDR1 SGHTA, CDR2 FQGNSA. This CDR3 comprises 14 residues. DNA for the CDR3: TGTGCCAGCAGCTTTGGGGGGGGCCAAGAGACCCAGTACTTC. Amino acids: CASSFGGGQETQYF.

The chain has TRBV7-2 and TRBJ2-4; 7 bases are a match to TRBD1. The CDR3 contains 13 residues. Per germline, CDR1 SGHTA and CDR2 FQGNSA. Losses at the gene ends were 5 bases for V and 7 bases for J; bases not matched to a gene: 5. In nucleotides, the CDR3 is TGTGCCAGCAGCACGCTCAGGGGGAACATTCAGTACTTC. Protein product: CASSTLRGNIQYF.

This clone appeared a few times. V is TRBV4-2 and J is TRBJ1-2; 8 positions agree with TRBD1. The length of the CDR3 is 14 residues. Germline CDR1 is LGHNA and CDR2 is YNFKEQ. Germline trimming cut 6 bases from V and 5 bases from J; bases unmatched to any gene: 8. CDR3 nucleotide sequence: TGTGCCAGCAGACCGGGACAGGAAATTTATGGCTACACCTTC. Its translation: CASRPGQEIYGYTF.

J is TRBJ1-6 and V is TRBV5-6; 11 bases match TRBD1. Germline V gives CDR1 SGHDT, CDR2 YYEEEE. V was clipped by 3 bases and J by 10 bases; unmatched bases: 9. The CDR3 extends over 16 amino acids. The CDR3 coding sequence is TGTGCCAGCAGCTGGGCGCGGGGACAGGGGGAATCACCCCTCCACTTT. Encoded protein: CASSWARGQGESPLHF.

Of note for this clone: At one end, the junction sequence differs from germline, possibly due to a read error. The CDR3 region is CSSSLEAGASYEQYF. DNA of the CDR3: TGTTCCAGCAGCTTAGAGGCAGGGGCATCCTACGAGCAGTACTTC. The rearrangement uses TRBV7-9 and TRBJ2-7, with a possible D match to TRBD1 (6 bases). This CDR3 comprises 15 residues. Germline CDR1 reads SEHNR; CDR2 reads FQNEAQ (reference sequence). Combining the CDR3 with reference TRBV7-9 and TRBJ2-7 gives the whole variable domain DTGVSQNPRHKITKRGQNVTFRCDPISEHNRLYWYRQTLGQGPEFLTYFQNEAQLEKSRLLSDRFSAERPKGSFSTLEIQRTEQGDSAMYLCSSSLEAGASYEQYFGPGTRLTVT.

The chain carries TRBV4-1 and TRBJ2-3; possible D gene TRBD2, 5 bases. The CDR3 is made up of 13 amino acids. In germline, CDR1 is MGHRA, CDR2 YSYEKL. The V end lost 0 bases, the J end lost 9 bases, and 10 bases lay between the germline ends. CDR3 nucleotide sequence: TGCGCCAGCAGCCAAGACCCGGGAAGAACGCAGTATTTT. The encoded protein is CASSQDPGRTQYF.